This record covers a single T cell receptor beta chain. These data come from a study of shared clonotypes between healthy human individuals. Trimming removed 6 bases at V and 5 bases at J, with 28 bases between. The CDR3 extends over 19 amino acids. Per germline, CDR1 SGHAT and CDR2 FQNNGV. Sequenced by immunoSEQ multiplex PCR; TCRdb stores in-frame clones only, minus some. Of 2 million to 2.5 million clones in the sample, around 95% were seen once. The material sequenced was naive CD4+ T cells sorted from blood. Subset described: CD45RA+ positively selected. The sequence came from a man aged 18-30 years in good health. The chain joins TRBV11-2 to TRBJ2-2; D is possibly TRBD1 or TRBD2 (5 bases each). In nucleotides, the CDR3 is TGTGCCAGCAGTTCACCGGGACCCCGAATACAAAGGGTGACCGGGGAGCTGTTTTTT. Residues: CASSSPGPRIQRVTGELFF.